This T cell receptor (beta chain) appears in the sequencing data of a study of human T cells and chemical hapten exposure. Study summary: Cases of alopecia areata, totalis or universalis occurred in a predominantly female patient group. Small discrepancies in pooled library volume mainly accounted for the varying TCR yields per sample.

J lost 6 bases, V lost 3 bases, and 9 bases had no gene match. The germline CDR1 and CDR2 sequences are DFQATT and SNEGSKA (reference sequence). The CDR3 is 14 amino acids. Time point in this sample: patch test 3, about 24 weeks after DPC sensitization. The treatment was: therapeutic diphenylcyclopropenone sensitization with weekly scalp DPC. TCRdb analysed the RACE reads with MiXCR anew, one entry per CDR3 protein. The table has about 190,000 distinct CDR3 sequences, more than 20% seen once. This sequence was found in a woman aged 40 to 50 with alopecia areata. Some clones in this sample may be carry-over from other donors' samples. This material consisted of whole blood, taken in connection with sensitization to the hapten diphenylcyclopropenone (DPC). This rearrangement joins TRBV20-1 to TRBJ1-2; 8 bases are a match to TRBD1. The CDR3 sequence: CSARLGDRKDGYTF. The CDR3 DNA sequence: TGCAGTGCTAGGCTAGGGGACAGGAAGGATGGCTACACCTTC.